What follows is one TCR beta chain and its context. These data belong to a study of PD-1 blockade in mismatch repair-deficient tumors. CDR3 length: 14 residues. CDR1 is KGHSH, CDR2 LQKENI, per germline. The V end lost 5 bases, the J end lost 5 bases, and 15 bases lay between the germline ends. Libraries were prepared by immunoSEQ multiplex PCR; TCRdb keeps only in-frame clonotypes and omits some of them. The sample lists roughly 25,000 clones; about 83% were seen once. TCRs were sequenced from a few patients responding to pembrolizumab. The V gene is TRBV18, the J gene TRBJ2-5, with unresolved D. The TCR sequence derives from an adult with mismatch repair-deficient cancer. The sample consisted of peripheral blood, taken 12 weeks after starting pembrolizumab. CDR3 sequence reads: CASSSAGFGETQYF. The CDR3 coding sequence is TGTGCCAGCTCATCTGCAGGATTTGGCGAGACCCAGTACTTC.